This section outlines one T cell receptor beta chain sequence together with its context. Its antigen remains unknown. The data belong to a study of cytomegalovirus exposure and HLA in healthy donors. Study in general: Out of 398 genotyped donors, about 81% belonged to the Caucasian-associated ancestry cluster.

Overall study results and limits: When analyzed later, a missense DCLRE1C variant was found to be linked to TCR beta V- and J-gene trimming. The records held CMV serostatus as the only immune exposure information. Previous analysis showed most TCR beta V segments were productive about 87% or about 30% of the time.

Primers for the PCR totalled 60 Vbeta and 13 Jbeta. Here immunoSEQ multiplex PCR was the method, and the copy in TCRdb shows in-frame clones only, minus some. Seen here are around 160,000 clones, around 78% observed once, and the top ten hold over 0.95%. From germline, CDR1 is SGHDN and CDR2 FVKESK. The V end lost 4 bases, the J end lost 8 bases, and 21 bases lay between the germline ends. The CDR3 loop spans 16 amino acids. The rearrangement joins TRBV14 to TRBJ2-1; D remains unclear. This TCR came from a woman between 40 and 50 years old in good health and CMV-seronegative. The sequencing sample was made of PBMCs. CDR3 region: CASSPYRSSGMDEQFF. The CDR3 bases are TGTGCCAGCAGCCCCTATCGCTCTAGTGGTATGGATGAGCAGTTCTTC.